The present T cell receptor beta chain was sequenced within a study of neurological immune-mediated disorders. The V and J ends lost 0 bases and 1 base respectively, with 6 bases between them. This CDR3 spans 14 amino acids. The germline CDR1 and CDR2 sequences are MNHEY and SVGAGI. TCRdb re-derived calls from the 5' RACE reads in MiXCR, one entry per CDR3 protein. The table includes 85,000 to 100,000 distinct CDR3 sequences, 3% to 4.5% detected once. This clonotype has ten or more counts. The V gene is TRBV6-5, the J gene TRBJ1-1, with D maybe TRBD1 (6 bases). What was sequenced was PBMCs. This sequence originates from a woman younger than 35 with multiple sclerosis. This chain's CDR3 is CASSYSQGNTEAFF. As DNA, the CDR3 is TGTGCCAGCAGTTACTCACAGGGGAACACTGAAGCTTTCTTT.